A single sample gave rise to the 30 T cell receptor beta chains below, sequenced in a study of beta chain features in type 1 diabetes (dated by TCRdb to about 2018). Libraries were built with the immunoSEQ multiplex PCR assay. The entire amount of isolated RNA was reverse transcribed using the High Capacity cDNA Reverse Transcription Kit, so the sequenced TCRB transcripts were expressed ones. TCRdb re-hosts the immuneACCESS table, in-frame sequences only. Its copies lack some clones; in the studies checked, an unresolved V gene accounts for under half of them, and the cause for the rest is not known. The sample table holds just over 600,000 clones, of which roughly 16% were seen once. The top ten constitute more than 0.08% of the sample. Sequencing was performed on naive CD4+ T cells from blood. What this sample's cell subset or site label stands for: true naive CD4+ T cells. These receptors all stem from a man younger than 35 in good health.

The gene calls are TRBV4-3 and TRBJ2-3; TRBD2 is a possible D gene (6 bases). CDR3 length equals 18 residues. Trimming took off 0 bases at V and 0 bases at J, with 16 bases between the two ends. The germline CDR1 and CDR2 sequences are LGHNA and YSLEER. In nucleotides, the CDR3 is TGCGCCAGCAGCCAAGATTTGGGGCGGGGCTCCAGCACAGATACGCAGTATTTT. Its translation: CASSQDLGRGSSTDTQYF.

The chain uses TRBV7-2 and TRBJ2-7, with 10 positions matching TRBD2. The CDR3 is 14 residues long. The germline V gene encodes CDR1 SGHTA and CDR2 FQGNSA. V lost 4 bases to trimming and J lost 2 bases; unmatched junction nucleotides: 2. CDR3 nucleotides: TGTGCCAGCAGCTACCTAGCGGGAGCCTACGAGCAGTACTTC. It codes for CASSYLAGAYEQYF.

The chain has TRBV11-1 and TRBJ2-2; 8 nucleotides align to TRBD1. Trimming took 5 bases from V and 4 from J; bases not matched to a gene: 3. This CDR3 contains 14 residues. Germline V gene data show CDR1 as SGHAT and CDR2 as FQDESV (reference sequence). The CDR3 protein is CASSGQGGTGELFF. In DNA, the CDR3 is TGTGCCAGCAGCGGACAGGGAGGCACCGGGGAGCTGTTTTTT.

A few counts support this clone. CDR3: CASSQGQGAVHEQYF. The CDR3 nucleotides are TGCGCCAGCAGCCAAGGACAGGGGGCGGTCCACGAGCAGTACTTC. The rearrangement uses TRBV5-1 and TRBJ2-7, with TRBD1 matching over 11 bases. Germline-derived CDR1 and CDR2 are SGHRS and YFSETQ. J gave up 5 bases and V 4 bases, and 8 bases lay outside the gene matches. This CDR3 spans 15 amino acids.

This clone was observed a few times. The limits of the CDR3 on the DNA are not certain, so only TCRdb's listed CDR3 is given. The chain employs TRBV9 and TRBJ2-1; the D call of TRBD2 is as the table states it, not checked on the DNA. Germline V gene data show CDR1 as SGDLS and CDR2 as YYNGEE. The CDR3 has 15 residues if both end residues are counted. CDR3 residues: CASSVGPGGPLEQFF.

The V and J genes are TRBV10-3 and TRBJ2-5; tentatively, D is TRBD1 (5 bases). The J call may not be correct, given that the DNA end is closer to TRBJ2-7. CDR1 ENHRY and CDR2 SYGVKD come from the germline V gene. The CDR3 runs 11 residues. The CDR3 here is CASRQLYEQYF. The CDR3 coding sequence is TGTGCCAGTAGACAGCTCTACGAGCAGTACTTC.

In its sample, this clone was seen a few times. J is TRBJ2-1 and V is TRBV4-2, with D perhaps matching TRBD1 or TRBD2 (5 bases each). This CDR3 has 12 residues. V lost 8 bases, J lost 7 bases, and 12 bases lay in between. Looked up from germline, CDR1 is LGHNA and CDR2 is YNFKEQ. CDR3 region: CASVRWGNEQFF. The CDR3 DNA is TGTGCCAGCGTCCGATGGGGGAATGAGCAGTTCTTC.

This clone was detected only a few times. This sequence joins TRBV2 and TRBJ1-2; TRBD1 agrees at 7 bases. After removal of 6 bases from V and 6 bases from J, the junction contained 7 bases not matched to a gene. Germline values: CDR1 SNHLY, CDR2 FYNNEI. The CDR3 loop spans 13 amino acids. CDR3 DNA sequence: TGTGCCAGCAGACCCGACAGGGTTAATGGCTACACCTTC. It specifies CASRPDRVNGYTF.

This clone was counted between two and nine times. This chain connects TRBV30 to TRBJ2-3; 14 bases agree with TRBD2. This CDR3 is built from 15 residues. Germline loops: CDR1 GTSNPN, CDR2 SVGIG (reference sequence). V lost 4 bases, J lost 1 base, and 1 base stayed unmatched. The CDR3, as DNA: TGTGCCTGGACGGGACTAGCGGGGGGCACAGATACGCAGTATTTT. Its translation: CAWTGLAGGTDTQYF.

This clone was detected a few times. The rearrangement uses TRBV18 and TRBJ2-1, with TRBD1 identical over 8 bases. The CDR3 is made up of 13 amino acids. Germline V gives CDR1 KGHSH, CDR2 LQKENI. With V trimmed by 3 bases and J by 8 bases, 3 bases remained unmatched. CDR3 nucleotide sequence: TGTGCCAGCTCACCTTTGGACAGGGATGAGCAGTTCTTC. This codes for CASSPLDRDEQFF. Full variable domain (rest looked up from reference TRBV18 and TRBJ2-1): NAGVMQNPRHLVRRRGQEARLRCSPMKGHSHVYWYRQLPEEGLKFMVYLQKENIIDESGMPKERFSAEFPKEGPSILRIQQVVRGDSAAYFCASSPLDRDEQFFGPGTRLTVL.

In this sample, this clone turned up a few times. V gene TRBV10-3 combines with J gene TRBJ1-1, with D maybe TRBD1 (5 bases). The V gene lost 8 bases and the J gene lost 7 bases, with 14 bases spanning the gap. Germline V gives CDR1 ENHRY, CDR2 SYGVKD. This CDR3 is built from 12 residues. The CDR3 nucleotides read TGTGCCATCTCCCCATTCGACAGTGAAGCTTTCTTT. This gives the protein CAISPFDSEAFF.

This clone was seen only a few times. The chain combines TRBV2 with TRBJ2-7, with 7 bases matching TRBD2. CDR1 is SNHLY, CDR2 FYNNEI, per germline. With V trimmed by 7 bases and J by 7 bases, 10 bases remained unmatched. This CDR3 is built from 13 residues. The CDR3 nucleotides read TGTGCCAGCAAAACGACGGGAGGCGGGGAGCAGTACTTC. Protein sequence: CASKTTGGGEQYF.

The chain joins TRBV7-2 to TRBJ1-5, with D possibly matching TRBD1 (6 bases). The CDR3 is made up of 13 amino acids. V lost 3 bases and J 5 bases, leaving 8 bases between the germline ends. Germline CDR1 SGHTA, CDR2 FQGNSA. The CDR3 region has the DNA TGTGCCAGCAGCTTTAACAGGGATCAGCCCCAGCATTTT. It specifies CASSFNRDQPQHF.

Only a few counts were recorded for this clone. V usage is TRBV5-5 and J usage is TRBJ2-1, with TRBD2 matching 7 bases. Germline loops: CDR1 SGHKS, CDR2 YYEKEE (reference sequence). The CDR3 is 14 amino acids. With 0 bases clipped from V and 8 bases from J, the junction kept 5 bases outside the gene matches. The DNA for the CDR3 is TGTGCCAGCAGCTTGGGCCAGGCGGGAGATGAGCAGTTCTTC. This gives the protein CASSLGQAGDEQFF. Full variable domain (missing parts from reference TRBV5-5 and TRBJ2-1): DAGVTQSPTHLIKTRGQQVTLRCSPISGHKSVSWYQQVLGQGPQFIFQYYEKEERGRGNFPDRFSARQFPNYSSELNVNALLLGDSALYLCASSLGQAGDEQFFGPGTRLTVL.

This chain's CDR3 is CASSGASGGARWLADTQYF. Written as DNA, the CDR3 is TGTGCCAGCAGCGGTGCTAGCGGGGGGGCCCGGTGGTTAGCAGATACGCAGTATTTT. This rearrangement joins TRBV9 to TRBJ2-3; TRBD2 agrees at 12 bases. With 3 bases clipped from V and 4 bases from J, the junction kept 15 bases outside the gene matches. The length of the CDR3 is 19 residues. Germline loops: CDR1 SGDLS, CDR2 YYNGEE. Using reference TRBV9 and TRBJ2-3 for the parts outside the CDR3, the full variable domain is DSGVTQTPKHLITATGQRVTLRCSPRSGDLSVYWYQQSLDQGLQFLIQYYNGEERAKGNILERFSAQQFPDLHSELNLSSLELGDSALYFCASSGASGGARWLADTQYFGPGTRLTVL.

The rearrangement uses TRBV27 and TRBJ1-4; D is perhaps TRBD1 (5 bases). The germline V gene has CDR1 MNHEY and CDR2 SMNVEV (reference sequence). V lost 2 bases, J lost 11 bases, and 15 bases lay in between. The CDR3 extends over 14 amino acids. The CDR3 loop is CASSLGRGLRKLFF. The DNA of the CDR3 is TGTGCCAGCAGTTTAGGGAGGGGATTAAGGAAACTGTTTTTT.

This clone was seen more than once but under ten times. The chain joins TRBV18 to TRBJ2-3; weak D call: TRBD2 (5 bases). Germline CDR1 reads KGHSH; CDR2 reads LQKENI. CDR3 length: 15 amino acids. The V end was cut by 2 bases, the J end by 5 bases, with 14 bases between. The CDR3 DNA is TGTGCCAGCTCACCATTAGGACGGGAAGGAGATACGCAGTATTTT. Protein: CASSPLGREGDTQYF.

The chain links TRBV7-9 to TRBJ1-5, with 10 bases identical to TRBD1. CDR1 and CDR2 from the germline V gene are SEHNR and FQNEAQ (reference sequence). The CDR3 is 17 amino acids. The V segment lost 5 bases and the J segment 1 base; nucleotides outside the gene matches: 8. The chain's CDR3 is CASSLWVGQGSNQPQHF. The CDR3 nucleotides are TGTGCCAGCAGCCTTTGGGTGGGACAGGGGAGCAATCAGCCCCAGCATTTT.

The genes are TRBV7-6 and TRBJ2-4; D is ambiguous. The CDR3 totals 14 residues. The germline CDR1 and CDR2 sequences are SGHVS and FNYEAQ. Trimming removed 5 bases at V and 1 base at J, with 9 bases between. CDR3 DNA sequence: TGTGCCAGCAGCGCACACGGGGCCAAAAACATTCAGTACTTC. It codes for CASSAHGAKNIQYF.

This clone has more than one count but fewer than ten. This chain connects TRBV9 to TRBJ2-1; 7 nucleotides line up with TRBD2. This CDR3 is 15 amino acids long. Losses at the gene ends were 5 bases for V and 9 bases for J; bases not matched to a gene: 14. CDR1 and CDR2 (germline): SGDLS, YYNGEE. The CDR3 nucleotides read TGTGCCAGCAGTGTGGCTAGCGGAGCCGAGGGTGAGCAGTTCTTC. This codes for CASSVASGAEGEQFF. Together with reference TRBV9 and TRBJ2-1, the CDR3 gives the full variable domain: DSGVTQTPKHLITATGQRVTLRCSPRSGDLSVYWYQQSLDQGLQFLIQYYNGEERAKGNILERFSAQQFPDLHSELNLSSLELGDSALYFCASSVASGAEGEQFFGPGTRLTVL.

The chain is built from TRBV11-3 and TRBJ1-1; possibly TRBD1 for D (5 bases). The CDR3 covers 12 residues. CDR1 is SGHNT, CDR2 YENEEA, per germline. Trimming shortened V by 6 bases and J by 5 bases, and 10 bases separated the two germline ends. CDR3 region: CASSPGGTEAFF. Written as DNA, the CDR3 is TGTGCCAGCAGTCCGGGGGGGACTGAAGCTTTCTTT.

This clone showed up many times. The CDR3 is CASSREHGVHSPLHF. The CDR3 DNA sequence: TGTGCCAGCAGCCGTGAACACGGAGTTCATTCACCCCTCCACTTT. The V and J genes are TRBV14 and TRBJ1-6; no definite D call. The CDR3 contains 15 residues. V dropped 4 bases and J dropped 8 bases, with 15 bases sitting between them. The germline CDR1 and CDR2 sequences are SGHDN and FVKESK.

In this sample, this clone turned up a few times. The chain combines TRBV7-8 with TRBJ2-5; D could derive from TRBD1 or TRBD2 (6 bases each). Germline-derived CDR1 and CDR2 are SGHVS and FQNEAQ. CDR3 length: 14 amino acids. V was shortened by 7 bases and J by 2 bases, with 14 bases between the two germline ends. The CDR3 reads CASTKGGSQETQYF. The CDR3 DNA sequence: TGTGCCAGCACTAAAGGGGGGTCACAAGAGACCCAGTACTTC.

The chain has TRBV27 and TRBJ2-4; 10 positions agree with TRBD2. The V segment lost 1 base and the J segment 4 bases; nucleotides outside the gene matches: 1. The CDR3 length is 15 residues. Per the germline V gene, CDR1 is MNHEY and CDR2 is SMNVEV (reference sequence). The CDR3 is CASSLWTSGKNIQYF. CDR3 sequence (DNA): TGTGCCAGCAGTTTATGGACTAGCGGAAAAAACATTCAGTACTTC.

The gene calls are TRBV2 and TRBJ2-5, with 12 bases aligning to TRBD2. Germline trimming cut 11 bases from V and 1 base from J; bases unmatched to any gene: 8. Germline V gene sequence: CDR1 SNHLY, CDR2 FYNNEI. The CDR3 runs to 15 residues. CDR3 sequence (DNA): TGTGCCGGTCGGACTAGCGGGGCCAGCCAAGAGACCCAGTACTTC. Protein sequence: CAGRTSGASQETQYF. The variable domain in full, with the rest retrieved from reference TRBV2 and TRBJ2-5, is EPEVTQTPSHQVTQMGQEVILRCVPISNHLYFYWYRQILGQKVEFLVSFYNNEISEKSEIFDDQFSVERPDGSNFTLKIRSTKLEDSAMYFCAGRTSGASQETQYFGPGTRLLVL.

This clone has more than one count but fewer than ten. The J gene is TRBJ1-2, the V gene TRBV19; no definite D call. This CDR3 has 12 residues. Germline V lookup: CDR1 LNHDA, CDR2 SQIVND (reference sequence). Trimming took 3 bases from V and 7 from J, leaving 9 bases between them. The CDR3 sequence: CASSIVGAGYTF. The CDR3 bases are TGTGCCAGTAGTATCGTAGGAGCTGGCTACACCTTC.

The chain recombines TRBV11-2 with TRBJ2-7, with D hard to call. Trimming removed 5 bases from V and 0 bases from J, with 8 bases in between. The V gene's germline CDR1 is SGHAT and CDR2 FQNNGV. The CDR3 loop spans 13 amino acids. The DNA for the CDR3 is TGTGCCAGCAGCACGACGAGCTCCTACGAGCAGTACTTC. It codes for CASSTTSSYEQYF.

Many counts were recorded for this clone. CDR3 region: CASSTIAGEQFF. In DNA form, the CDR3 reads TGTGCCAGCAGCACTATAGCGGGTGAGCAGTTCTTC. The chain combines TRBV7-9 with TRBJ2-1, with 7 bases matching TRBD2. J lost 9 bases, V lost 5 bases, and 4 bases had no gene match. This CDR3 is built from 12 residues. Germline CDR1 reads SEHNR; CDR2 reads FQNEAQ (reference sequence).

Points on this clone: Other DNA sequences of this sample code for an identical CDR3. V and J are TRBV20-1 and TRBJ2-3, with D unclear. CDR1 and CDR2 from the germline V gene are DFQATT and SNEGSKA (reference sequence). This CDR3 contains 11 residues. V was pared by 3 bases and J by 3 bases, with 4 bases between. DNA for the CDR3: TGCAGTGCTAGCCCTACAGATACGCAGTATTTT. Translation: CSASPTDTQYF.

This clone has more than one count but fewer than ten. V is TRBV18 and J is TRBJ2-6, with TRBD1 matching over 7 bases. This CDR3 region has 17 residues. From germline, CDR1 is KGHSH and CDR2 LQKENI. V shed 3 bases and J 4 bases; nucleotides not matched to a gene: 9. CDR3 in DNA: TGTGCCAGCTCACCGGGACAGTCTGCTCTCGGGGCCAACGTCCTGACTTTC. It is translated as CASSPGQSALGANVLTF.